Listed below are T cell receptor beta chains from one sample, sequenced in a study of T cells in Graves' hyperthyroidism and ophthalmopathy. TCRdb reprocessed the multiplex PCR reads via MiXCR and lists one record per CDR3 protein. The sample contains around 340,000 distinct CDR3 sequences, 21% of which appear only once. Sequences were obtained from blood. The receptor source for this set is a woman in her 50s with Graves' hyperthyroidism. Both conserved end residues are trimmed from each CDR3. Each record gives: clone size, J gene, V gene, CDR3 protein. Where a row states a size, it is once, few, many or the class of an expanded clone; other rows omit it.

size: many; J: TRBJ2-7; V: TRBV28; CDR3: ASTLGGGGTSYEQY
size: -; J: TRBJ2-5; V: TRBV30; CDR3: AWSTQVQETQY
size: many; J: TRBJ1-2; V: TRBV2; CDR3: ASSAESNYGYT
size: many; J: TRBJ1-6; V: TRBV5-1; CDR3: ASSLSGMSPLH
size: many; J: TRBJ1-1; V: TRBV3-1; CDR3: ASSQVPAMGTEAF
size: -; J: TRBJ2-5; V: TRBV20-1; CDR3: SARVSAGGYETQY
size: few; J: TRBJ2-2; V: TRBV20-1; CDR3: SARSWREDPTTGELF
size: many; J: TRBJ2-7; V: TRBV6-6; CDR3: ASSYSLEPGPYEQY
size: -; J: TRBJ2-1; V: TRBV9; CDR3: ASSYGGAFNNEQF
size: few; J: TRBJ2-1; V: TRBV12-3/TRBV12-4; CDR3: TSRSGTGPYNEQF
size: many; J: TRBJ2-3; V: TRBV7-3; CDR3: ASSQQGFGTDTQY
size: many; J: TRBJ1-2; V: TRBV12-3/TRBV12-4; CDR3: ASSRGQGYGYT
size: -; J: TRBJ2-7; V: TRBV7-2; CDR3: ASSKTRLEQY
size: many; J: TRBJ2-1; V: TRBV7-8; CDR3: ASSLAGLLSYNEQF
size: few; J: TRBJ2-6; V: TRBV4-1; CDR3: ATGGGVIGANVLT
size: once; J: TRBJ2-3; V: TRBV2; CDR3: AIAAAGSTDTQY
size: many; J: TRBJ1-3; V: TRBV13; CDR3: ASSLEGDSGNTIY
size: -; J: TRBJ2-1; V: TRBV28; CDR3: ASIHEPGQGYNEQF
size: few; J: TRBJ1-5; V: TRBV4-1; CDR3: ASSQDLGRGTHQPQH
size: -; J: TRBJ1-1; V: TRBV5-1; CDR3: ASSYRQLNTEAF
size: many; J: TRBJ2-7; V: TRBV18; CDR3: ASSPPGGSSYEQY
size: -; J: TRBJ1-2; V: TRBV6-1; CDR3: ASAGQGWYGYT
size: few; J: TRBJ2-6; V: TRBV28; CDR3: ASSLFSGAEVLT
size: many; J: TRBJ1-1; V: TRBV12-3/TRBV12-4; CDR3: ASRGTRDTEAF
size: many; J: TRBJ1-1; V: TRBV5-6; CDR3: ASKPTGGHTEAF
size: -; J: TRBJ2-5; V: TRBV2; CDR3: ASNQRGEQETQY
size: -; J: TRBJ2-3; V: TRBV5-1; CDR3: ASSRGTVVDTQY
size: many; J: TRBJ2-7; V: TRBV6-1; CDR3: ASSHSGNLYEQY
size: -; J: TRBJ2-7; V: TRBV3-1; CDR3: ASSQSAGGSYEQY
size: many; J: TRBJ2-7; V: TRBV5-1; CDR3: ASSKAGTSGNEQY
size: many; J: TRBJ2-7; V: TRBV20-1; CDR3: SARAGSSPYEQY
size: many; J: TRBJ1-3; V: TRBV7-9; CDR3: ASSLAGTGNTIY
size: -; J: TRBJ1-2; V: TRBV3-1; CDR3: ASSPALSSGGHT
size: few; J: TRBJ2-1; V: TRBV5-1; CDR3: ASSSSLTSSYNEQF
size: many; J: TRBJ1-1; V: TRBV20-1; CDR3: SATGYMNTEAF
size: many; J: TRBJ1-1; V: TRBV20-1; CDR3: SASDTMNTEAF
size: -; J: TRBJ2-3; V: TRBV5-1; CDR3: ASSLISSSTDTQY
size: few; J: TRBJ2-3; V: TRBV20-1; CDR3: SAPRVSDTQY
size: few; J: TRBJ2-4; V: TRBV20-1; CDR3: SARGGDLAKNIQY
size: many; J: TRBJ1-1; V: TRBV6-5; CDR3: ASSYMGGQGRTEAF
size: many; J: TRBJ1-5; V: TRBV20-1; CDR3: SAFGTGYQPQH
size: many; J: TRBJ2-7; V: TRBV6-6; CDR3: ASSYSIDSTYEQY
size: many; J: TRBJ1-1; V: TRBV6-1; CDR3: ASGLRAVGGTEAF
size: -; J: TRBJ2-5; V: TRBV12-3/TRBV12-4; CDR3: ASSLSGGPETQY
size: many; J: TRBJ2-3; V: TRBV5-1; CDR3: ASSLDGASSTDTQY
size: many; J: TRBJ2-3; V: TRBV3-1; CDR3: ASSQGIVSTDTQY
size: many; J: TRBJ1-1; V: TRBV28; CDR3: ASSPLTGPNTEAF
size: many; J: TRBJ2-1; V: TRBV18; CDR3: ASSRRGFGDEQF
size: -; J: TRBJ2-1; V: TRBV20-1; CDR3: SARNPRSSYNEQF
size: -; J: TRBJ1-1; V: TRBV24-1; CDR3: ATRESGGDGTEAF
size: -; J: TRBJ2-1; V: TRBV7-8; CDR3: ASSLGVPGLATNEQF
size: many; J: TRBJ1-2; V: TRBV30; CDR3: AWSRDRGRRNYGYT
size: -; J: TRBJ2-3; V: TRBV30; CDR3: AWTGSLAGGPTDTQY
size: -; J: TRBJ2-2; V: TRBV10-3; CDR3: AIRVAGRDTGELF
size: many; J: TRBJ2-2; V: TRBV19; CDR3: ASSTGTQTGELF
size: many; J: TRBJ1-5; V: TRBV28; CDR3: ASSSYSNRDRGQPQH
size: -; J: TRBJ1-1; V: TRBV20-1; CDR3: SVRRNTEAF